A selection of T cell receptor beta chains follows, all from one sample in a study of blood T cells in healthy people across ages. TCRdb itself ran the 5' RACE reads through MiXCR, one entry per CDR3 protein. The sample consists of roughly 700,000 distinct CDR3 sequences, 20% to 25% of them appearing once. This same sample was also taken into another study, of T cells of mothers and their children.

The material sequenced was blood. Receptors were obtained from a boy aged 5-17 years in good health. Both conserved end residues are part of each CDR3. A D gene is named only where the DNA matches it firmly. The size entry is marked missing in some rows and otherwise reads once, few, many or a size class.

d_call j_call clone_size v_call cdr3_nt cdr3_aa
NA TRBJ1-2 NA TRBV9 TGTGCCAGCAGCGTAGACCAACACTATGGCTACACCTTC CASSVDQHYGYTF
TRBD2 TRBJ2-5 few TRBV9 TGTGCCAGCAGCCCGGGAGCGGGGACCCAAGAGACCCAGTACTTC CASSPGAGTQETQYF
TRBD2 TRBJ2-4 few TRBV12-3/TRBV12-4 TGTGCCAGCAGTTTTGGCCTAGCGGGAGGTATTCAGTACTTC CASSFGLAGGIQYF
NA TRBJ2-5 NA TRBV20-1 TGCAGTGCAACGGACGGCCAAAAGTGGGAGACCCAGTACTTC CSATDGQKWETQYF
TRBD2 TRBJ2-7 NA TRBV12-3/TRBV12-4 TGTGCCAGCAGTCTAGCGGGGGAACTAAGCGAGCAGTACTTC CASSLAGELSEQYF
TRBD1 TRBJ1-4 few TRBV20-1 TGCAGTGCTGGAAGACAGGGCGAAAAACTGTTTTTT CSAGRQGEKLFF
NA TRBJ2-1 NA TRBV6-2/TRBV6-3 TGTGCCATCAGTACCCCGGGCGAGGTCTATGAGCAGTTCTTC CAISTPGEVYEQFF
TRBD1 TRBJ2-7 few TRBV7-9 TGTGCCAGCAGCCCATTCCCTTCCGGGACAGAGTCCTACGAGCAGTACTTC CASSPFPSGTESYEQYF
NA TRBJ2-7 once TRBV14 TGTGCCAGCAGCCGCTGGACAGAGGTCTACGAGCAGTACTTC CASSRWTEVYEQYF
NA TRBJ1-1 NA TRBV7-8 TGTGCCAGCAGCTTAGCGCGGCTCGGAACCACTGAAGCTTTCTTT CASSLARLGTTEAFF
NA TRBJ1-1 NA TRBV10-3 TGTGCCATCAGTGACGGGGTGAACACTGAAGCTTTCTTT CAISDGVNTEAFF
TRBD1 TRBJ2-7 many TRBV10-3 TGTGCCATCAGTGCCGACAGGGGCTACGAGCAGTACTTC CAISADRGYEQYF
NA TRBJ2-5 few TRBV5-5 TGTGCCAGCAGCGAAATTGAATCCCCCCATGTGGAGCAGTACTTC CASSEIESPHVEQYF
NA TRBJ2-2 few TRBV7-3 TGTGCCAGCAAAGAGGGTCCGACCGGGGAGCTGTTTTTT CASKEGPTGELFF
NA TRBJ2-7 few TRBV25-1 TGTGCCAGCAGTGAACTCACAGGTGCTTACGAGCAGTACTTC CASSELTGAYEQYF
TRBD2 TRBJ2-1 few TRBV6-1 TGTGCCAGCAGTGAGTTTGGCGGGAGGGCCTATGAGCAGTTCTTC CASSEFGGRAYEQFF
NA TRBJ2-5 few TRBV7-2 TGTGCCAGCAAAAAGGGGGTAGCCGGGGGTACCCAGTACTTC CASKKGVAGGTQYF
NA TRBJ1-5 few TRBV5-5 TGTGCCAGCAGCTTGTTAGGTCATCGGGACACCCAGCATTTT CASSLLGHRDTQHF
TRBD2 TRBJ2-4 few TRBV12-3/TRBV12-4 TGTGCCAGCAGTCCAGGACTAGCGGGGGGGTTAGCCAAAAACATTCAGTACTTC CASSPGLAGGLAKNIQYF
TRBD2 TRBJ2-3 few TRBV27 TGTGCCAGCAGAACAACTAGCGGGGGGGCTCAAGATACGCAGTATTTT CASRTTSGGAQDTQYF
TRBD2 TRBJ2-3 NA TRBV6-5 TGTGCCAGCAGTTACTCAGTCCTAGCGGGGGGAAAGAACAGCACAGATACGCAGTATTTT CASSYSVLAGGKNSTDTQYF
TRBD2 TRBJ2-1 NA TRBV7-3 TGTGCCAGCAGCTCCTTAGCGGGAGGATTCAATGAGCAGTTCTTC CASSSLAGGFNEQFF
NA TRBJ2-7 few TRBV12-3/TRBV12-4 TGTGCCAGCAGTTTCCGAGGGGGGGCCTACGAGCAGTACTTC CASSFRGGAYEQYF
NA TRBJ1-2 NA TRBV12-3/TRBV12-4 TGTGCCAGCAGTCCCGGGACGGCAGACTATGGCTACACCTTC CASSPGTADYGYTF
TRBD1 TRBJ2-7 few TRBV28 TGTGCCAGCCACACTAGGGACAGGGAGAACTACGAGCAGTACTTC CASHTRDRENYEQYF
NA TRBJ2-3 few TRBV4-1 TGCGCCAGCAGCCAAGAACTGCGGAGCACAGATACGCAGTATTTT CASSQELRSTDTQYF
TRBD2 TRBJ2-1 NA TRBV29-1 TGCAGCGTTCTGGGACTAGCGGGAGAAAGTGGTGAGCAGTTCTTC CSVLGLAGESGEQFF
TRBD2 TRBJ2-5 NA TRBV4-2 TGTGCCAGCAGCCAACTCGGGACTAGTAAAGAGACCCAGTACTTC CASSQLGTSKETQYF
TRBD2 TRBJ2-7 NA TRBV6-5 TGTGCCAGCAGTTACTCAGGCGGGAGGGGACCCTACGAGCAGTACTTC CASSYSGGRGPYEQYF
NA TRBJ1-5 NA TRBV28 TGTGCCAGCAGCCCCCCGGGCACACAGCCCCAGCATTTT CASSPPGTQPQHF
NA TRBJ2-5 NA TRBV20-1 TGCAGTGCTAGAGAGAGGGGGGGCATGGAGACCCAGTACTTC CSARERGGMETQYF
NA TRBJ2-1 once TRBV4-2 TGTGCCAGCAGCCAAGAAAGACAGAACACCTACAATGAGCAGCTCTTC CASSQERQNTYNEQLF
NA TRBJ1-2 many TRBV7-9 TGTGCCAGCAGCTTCGGCGAGCTGGGGGGCTACACCTTC CASSFGELGGYTF